This T cell receptor beta chain was observed in a study of blood T cell repertoires in COVID-19. Overall study context: The analysed material was cDNA or gDNA that came from T cells, B-cell-depleted T cells, or PBMCs.

Trimming at V came to 4 bases and at J to 7 bases, leaving 3 bases not matched to a gene. CDR1 and CDR2 from the germline V gene are MNHEY and SVGAGI. This CDR3 region has 13 residues. Libraries were prepared by immunoSEQ multiplex PCR; TCRdb keeps only in-frame clonotypes and omits some of them. The sample contains 110,000 or so clones, 70% to 80% of which appear only once. The chain carries TRBV6-5 and TRBJ1-4; the match to TRBD1 covers 7 bases. This TCR came from a man in his 70s with acute or convalescent COVID-19. Sequencing was carried out using peripheral blood. Here the CDR3 reads CASSLQGTEKLFF. Here the CDR3 DNA reads TGTGCCAGCAGTTTACAGGGGACTGAAAAACTGTTTTTT.